These T cell receptor beta chains were read from a single sample in a study of blood T cells in healthy people across ages. TCRdb re-analysed the 5' RACE reads in MiXCR, keeping a single row per CDR3 protein. Counted here are more than 800,000 distinct CDR3 sequences, 35% to 55% occurring once; the ten biggest clones make up over 15%. The specimen sequenced was blood. The receptors originated from an older woman in good health. CDR3s include the opening cysteine and the closing phenylalanine or tryptophan. The D gene is left open where the match is weak. Clone sizes are given selectively: once, few, many, or a class where the clone is expanded.

>NA|TRBD1|TRBJ2-1|TRBV27|11
TGTGCCAGCAGGACAGGGTACGAGCAGTTCTTC
CASRTGYEQFF
>many|NA|TRBJ2-7|TRBV2|10
TGTGCCAGCAGTGTTTCCGAGCAGTACTTC
CASSVSEQYF
>NA|NA|TRBJ1-1|TRBV10-3|14
TGTGCCATCAAGGACGGCGGGATGAACACTGAAGCTTTCTTT
CAIKDGGMNTEAFF
>NA|NA|TRBJ1-5|TRBV29-1|13
TGCAGCGCCGCGACGGACTACAATCAGCCCCAGCATTTT
CSAATDYNQPQHF
>few|NA|TRBJ2-7|TRBV12-3/TRBV12-4|15
TGTGCCAGCAGCCAACCTGGGACGGACGACTACGAGCAGTACTTC
CASSQPGTDDYEQYF
>NA|NA|TRBJ2-5|TRBV30|11
TGTGCCTGGACGCATAAAGAGACCCAGTACTTC
CAWTHKETQYF
>many|NA|TRBJ2-3|TRBV29-1|11
TGCAGCGTTGGCCACACAGATACGCAGTATTTT
CSVGHTDTQYF
>many|NA|TRBJ1-2|TRBV12-3/TRBV12-4|13
TGTGCCAGCAGTAACAGGGAGGTCTATGGCTACACCTTC
CASSNREVYGYTF
>few|NA|TRBJ2-1|TRBV12-3/TRBV12-4|13
TGTGCCAGCAGGGTAAGCTCCTACAATGAGCAGTTCTTC
CASRVSSYNEQFF
>NA|NA|TRBJ1-5|TRBV10-3|12
TGTGCCATCCCGACAGACTTCGGGCCCCAGCATTTT
CAIPTDFGPQHF
>many|NA|TRBJ2-6|TRBV10-3|16
TGTGCCATCCTTACTAGCTCCCCCTCTGGGGCCAACGTCCTGACTTTC
CAILTSSPSGANVLTF
>NA|TRBD2|TRBJ2-7|TRBV28|16
TGTGCCAGCAGCCCCGCGGGCGGGAGGGTAGCCTACGAGCAGTACTTC
CASSPAGGRVAYEQYF
>few|NA|TRBJ2-4|TRBV7-9|11
TGTGCCAGCAGCTTAACGGTAGAGATGTACTTC
CASSLTVEMYF
>NA|NA|TRBJ2-2|TRBV7-3|13
TGTGCCAGCAACCCAACAGGGTCCGGGGAGCTGTTTTTT
CASNPTGSGELFF
>NA|NA|TRBJ2-7|TRBV6-1|13
TGTGCCAGCAGTGATGACATTCTACGGCTTCAGTACTTC
CASSDDILRLQYF
>NA|NA|TRBJ2-3|TRBV5-5|13
TGTGCCAGTCTAGCCATTAGCACAGATACGCAGTATTTT
CASLAISTDTQYF
>few|NA|TRBJ1-1|TRBV28|14
TGTGCCAGCAGTTTAAACGAGGGGAGGACTGAAGCTTTCTTT
CASSLNEGRTEAFF
>NA|NA|TRBJ2-3|TRBV12-3/TRBV12-4|14
TGTGCCGGCAGTTTCATGAGGGGCACAGATACGCAGTATTTT
CAGSFMRGTDTQYF
>many|TRBD2|TRBJ2-7|TRBV4-1|16
TGCGCCAGCAGCCTTAGACTAGCGGGAGGCCCCTACGAGCAGTACTTC
CASSLRLAGGPYEQYF
>few|NA|TRBJ2-1|TRBV5-1|13
TGCGCCAGTAGTATTGCGGGAATCAATGAGCAGTTCTTC
CASSIAGINEQFF
>NA|TRBD1|TRBJ1-2|TRBV29-1|16
TGCAGCGTTGGGGAATTTAGGACAGGGAGCCCCTATGGCTACACCTTC
CSVGEFRTGSPYGYTF
>NA|TRBD1|TRBJ1-4|TRBV18|14
TGTGCCAGCTCATCGACAGGGGCCAATGAAAAACTGTTTTTT
CASSSTGANEKLFF
>once|NA|TRBJ1-5|TRBV20-1|14
TGCAGTGCTACGGACCCCGGTCGGGGTCAGCCCCAGCATTTT
CSATDPGRGQPQHF
>few|TRBD2|TRBJ2-7|TRBV11-2|15
TGTGCCAGCAGCCCCAAGACTAGCCCGTTAGGGGAGCAGTACTTC
CASSPKTSPLGEQYF
>NA|NA|TRBJ2-5|TRBV20-1|14
TGCAGTGCTAGAGAAATTCGGGGGAAAGAGACCCAGTACTTC
CSAREIRGKETQYF
>NA|NA|TRBJ2-3|TRBV11-2|12
TGTGCCAGCAGCTGTACATCGGATACGCAGTATTTT
CASSCTSDTQYF
>few|TRBD2|TRBJ2-3|TRBV12-3/TRBV12-4|15
TGTGCCAGCAGTTCTAGCGGCAAAAGCACAGATACGCAGTATTTT
CASSSSGKSTDTQYF
>once|TRBD2|TRBJ2-7|TRBV4-2|16
TGTGCCAGCAGCCAATTACTAGCGGGAACTTACAATGAGCAGTACTTC
CASSQLLAGTYNEQYF
>NA|TRBD1|TRBJ2-7|TRBV4-1|15
TGCGCCAGCAGCCAAGAACAGGGGGCGTCCTACGAGCAGTACTTC
CASSQEQGASYEQYF
>few|TRBD1|TRBJ2-7|TRBV29-1|12
TGCAGCGTTAAACAGGGGGCCTACGAGCAGTACTTC
CSVKQGAYEQYF
>NA|NA|TRBJ2-4|TRBV5-1|16
TGCGCCAGCAGCTTCCACATCTCGTCGGCCAAAAACATTCAGTACTTC
CASSFHISSAKNIQYF
>NA|TRBD1|TRBJ1-2|TRBV9|16
TGTGCCAGCAGCGTCACACAGGGGGGACAGGGTGACGGCTACACCTTC
CASSVTQGGQGDGYTF
>NA|NA|TRBJ2-7|TRBV2|16
TGTGCCAGCAGACTAAGGGGGGGCACTGATACCTACGAGCAGTACTTC
CASRLRGGTDTYEQYF
>NA|TRBD1|TRBJ2-7|TRBV20-1|14
TGCAGCGCCCCTGAGACAGGGGTTCCCTACGAGCAGTACTTC
CSAPETGVPYEQYF
>NA|TRBD2|TRBJ2-5|TRBV5-5|15
TGTGCCAGCAGTCCCGGGACTAGCGGATACAATGAGCAGTACTTC
CASSPGTSGYNEQYF
>once|TRBD1|TRBJ2-3|TRBV6-5|16
TGTGCCAGCAGTTACGCCGCCGGGACAGGGACGGATACGCAGTATTTT
CASSYAAGTGTDTQYF
>few|NA|TRBJ1-4|TRBV28|16
TGTGCCAGCAGTTCCCGGAGCGACAGAGATAATGAAAAACTGTTTTTT
CASSSRSDRDNEKLFF
>NA|TRBD1|TRBJ2-6|TRBV10-3|17
TGTGCCATCAGTGAGTCTAGGACAGGGGCTGGGGCCAACGTCCTGACTTTC
CAISESRTGAGANVLTF
>NA|NA|TRBJ1-2|TRBV27|15
TGTGCCAGCAGTTTATCGCGAGGACAGAGCTATGGCTACACCTTC
CASSLSRGQSYGYTF
>few|TRBD2|TRBJ2-7|TRBV5-1|16
TGCGCCAGCAGCTTCCGGACTAGCGGAGGGCCCCACGAGCAGTACTTC
CASSFRTSGGPHEQYF
>few|NA|TRBJ2-2|TRBV6-5|15
TGTGCCAGCAGTTCGATCGGAGGTTACACCGGGGAGCTGTTTTTT
CASSSIGGYTGELFF
>few|NA|TRBJ2-3|TRBV7-2|13
TGTGCCAGCACCCTACCGGTTTTAGATACGCAGTATTTT
CASTLPVLDTQYF
>few|TRBD1|TRBJ2-3|TRBV6-1|17
TGTGCCAGCACGCCCCCACGTCAGGGGGAGATCACAGATACGCAGTATTTT
CASTPPRQGEITDTQYF
>NA|TRBD1|TRBJ2-5|TRBV7-2|16
TGTGCCAGCAGCTCCCGGGACAGGGTTTACCAAGAGACCCAGTACTTC
CASSSRDRVYQETQYF
>few|TRBD2|TRBJ2-1|TRBV11-2|15
TGTGCCAGCAGCTTAGTCCTAGCGGGAGGAAATGAGCAGTTCTTC
CASSLVLAGGNEQFF
>many|NA|TRBJ1-1|TRBV5-1|14
TGCGCCAGCAGCTTACAGGGCCCGGTCACTGAAGCTTTCTTT
CASSLQGPVTEAFF